This T cell receptor beta chain derives from a study of regulatory T cells in long-lasting Graves disease. General study findings and limits: A greater number of public clonotypes (2,741) was shared by persistent patients than by new patients (about 960).

As for time point: newly diagnosed GD, antithyroid drugs for less than 3 months. Isolated PBMC RNA provided the starting material for the TCR library. On this clonotype: Its antigen is not identified.

CDR1 and CDR2 (germline): MNHEY, SVGEGT. With 5 bases removed from V and 0 bases from J, the gap between germline ends came to 8 bases. The CDR3 loop spans 14 amino acids. The authors built TCR beta libraries using iRepertoire HTBI primers and Arm-PCR of CDR3 regions. TCRdb recomputed calls from the multiplex PCR reads with MiXCR, one row per CDR3 protein. The profile covers about 420,000 distinct CDR3 sequences, with over 15% appearing a single time and about 25% taken by the ten largest. These same data were also listed under a study on T cells in Graves' hyperthyroidism and ophthalmopathy. Per that paper: The definition of stable Graves' hyperthyroidism was no ophthalmopathy progression within 18 months. The study used the HTBI primer set for a first-round RT-PCR of the TCR CDR3. Most clonotypes expanded in the thyroid (above 0.001) were also present in blood.

Material: peripheral blood mononuclear cells (PBMCs), obtained at new diagnosis, from a patient treated with antithyroid drugs. The V and J genes are TRBV6-2 or TRBV6-3 and TRBJ1-5, with a possible D match to TRBD1 (5 bases). This clonotype originated in a young woman with Graves disease. CDR3 nucleotide sequence: TGTGCCAGCAGTGAACAGGCTAGCAATCAGCCCCAGCATTTT. Its translation: CASSEQASNQPQHF.